Following are 32 T cell receptor beta chains from one sample sequenced in a study of shared clonotypes between healthy human individuals. Measured with immunoSEQ multiplex PCR; TCRdb has only the in-frame clones, and not every one. The repertoire includes some 2,500,000 clones, approximately 94% of them detected once, and 0.36% sits in the top ten. Sequences were obtained from naive CD4+ T cells from PBMCs. Subset specified: CD45RA+ positively selected. These receptors were collected from a man in his late teens or twenties in good health. Some clones in this sample may be carry-over from other donors' samples.

The chain is built from TRBV4-3 and TRBJ1-2; a weak D match, TRBD1 (6 bases). CDR3 length: 15 amino acids. Germline V gene data show CDR1 as LGHNA and CDR2 as YSLEER. Trimming shortened V by 3 bases and J by 7 bases, and 18 bases separated the two germline ends. This CDR3 reads CASSQTQNRVSGYTF. The CDR3 region has the DNA TGCGCCAGCAGCCAGACCCAAAACAGGGTTTCTGGCTACACCTTC.

A note on this clone: Other nucleotide sequences in the sample specify the same CDR3. This sequence joins TRBV29-1 and TRBJ1-1; tentative D call: TRBD1 (5 bases). CDR1 is SQVTM and CDR2 is ANQGSEA in the germline V gene. The CDR3 sequence is 13 residues long. The germline V and J ends were trimmed by 6 bases and 0 bases, with 11 bases remaining between them. CDR3 protein: CSVGDGMNTEAFF. CDR3 DNA sequence: TGCAGCGTGGGGGACGGGATGAACACTGAAGCTTTCTTT.

This clone was found once. This chain uses TRBV15 with TRBJ1-3, with D hard to call. The length of the CDR3 is 18 residues. V was trimmed by 0 bases and J by 1 base, leaving 16 bases between them. Germline CDR1 is LNHNV and CDR2 is YYDKDF (reference sequence). CDR3 sequence reads: CATSRDRRGIFSGNTIYF. The DNA of the CDR3 is TGTGCCACCAGCAGAGATCGGAGAGGCATCTTTTCTGGAAACACCATATATTTT.

The gene calls are TRBV9 and TRBJ2-3; 7 positions match TRBD1. CDR1 is SGDLS, CDR2 YYNGEE, per germline. J was trimmed by 2 bases and V by 5 bases; bases with no gene match: 8. The CDR3 consists of 15 residues. The CDR3 DNA sequence: TGTGCCAGCAGTCTACAGGGGTTAGACACAGATACGCAGTATTTT. Protein product: CASSLQGLDTDTQYF.

The chain joins TRBV28 to TRBJ2-7; 8 nucleotides agree with TRBD1. This CDR3 comprises 16 residues. Unmatched junction bases numbered 12, after V lost 6 bases and J lost 2 bases. Germline V lookup: CDR1 MDHEN, CDR2 SYDVKM. The CDR3, as DNA: TGTGCCAGCAGACCCACGACAGGGGTCCTTACCTACGAGCAGTACTTC. Residues: CASRPTTGVLTYEQYF.

The V and J genes are TRBV28 and TRBJ2-1, with TRBD2 matching 9 bases. The V and J ends lost 7 bases and 0 bases, in that order; junction bases with no gene match: 16. Germline CDR1 reads MDHEN; CDR2 reads SYDVKM. The CDR3 is 19 residues long. CDR3 DNA: TGTGCCAGCACCCCCTCCCCCGGGGCTAGCGGGGACTCCTACAATGAGCAGTTCTTC. It is translated as CASTPSPGASGDSYNEQFF.

The rearrangement links TRBV28 to TRBJ2-2; TRBD1 matches at 7 bases. Germline CDR1 is MDHEN and CDR2 is SYDVKM. With 2 bases clipped from V and 5 bases from J, the junction kept 14 bases outside the gene matches. The CDR3 is 18 amino acids. CDR3 sequence reads: CASSLSLLSTGLTGELFF. The DNA of the CDR3 is TGTGCCAGCAGTTTAAGTCTCCTGTCGACAGGGCTAACCGGGGAGCTGTTTTTT.

This clone has only one observation. The chain uses TRBV11-2 and TRBJ1-2; D uncertain. CDR3 length equals 15 residues. V was pared by 1 base and J by 4 bases, with 13 bases between. The germline V gene encodes CDR1 SGHAT and CDR2 FQNNGV. CDR3 nucleotide sequence: TGTGCCAGCAGCTTAGGTCGGATTCTCTCCTATGGCTACACCTTC. Protein sequence: CASSLGRILSYGYTF.

This rearrangement joins TRBV5-1 to TRBJ2-1, with TRBD2 identical over 8 bases. Trimming took 5 bases from V and 7 from J; bases not matched to a gene: 8. Germline V CDR1 and CDR2: SGHRS, YFSETQ. The CDR3 sequence is 14 residues long. As DNA, the CDR3 is TGCGCCAGCAGACGGGAGGGACTTCGGAATGAGCAGTTCTTC. As protein: CASRREGLRNEQFF. Full variable domain (remainder filled in from reference TRBV5-1 and TRBJ2-1): KAGVTQTPRYLIKTRGQQVTLSCSPISGHRSVSWYQQTPGQGLQFLFEYFSETQRNKGNFPGRFSGRQFSNSRSEMNVSTLELGDSALYLCASRREGLRNEQFFGPGTRLTVL.

The chain couples TRBV18 to TRBJ1-1; no definite D call. Trimming took 0 bases from V and 3 from J, leaving 8 bases between them. Germline lookup yields CDR1 KGHSH and CDR2 LQKENI. The CDR3 totals 14 residues. The CDR3 region is CASSPPARYTEAFF. CDR3 in DNA: TGTGCCAGCTCACCACCGGCTCGGTACACTGAAGCTTTCTTT.

This rearrangement joins TRBV7-3 to TRBJ2-3, with TRBD2 matching 14 bases. CDR1 is SGHTA, CDR2 FQGTGA, per germline. This CDR3 spans 15 amino acids. The V segment lost 5 bases and the J segment 7 bases; nucleotides outside the gene matches: 5. In nucleotides, the CDR3 is TGTGCCAGCAGCCCCGGGACTAGCGGGAGTTATACGCAGTATTTT. Its protein is CASSPGTSGSYTQYF.

In its sample, this clone was seen a few times. The gene calls are TRBV29-1 and TRBJ1-1; D perhaps matches TRBD1 (6 bases). The ends were cut back, 5 bases at V and 1 base at J, with 14 bases in the middle. Germline values: CDR1 SQVTM, CDR2 ANQGSEA. This CDR3 is 14 amino acids long. Written as DNA, the CDR3 is TGCAGCGTTCGAAGGACAGTGGCGAACACTGAAGCTTTCTTT. Its protein product is CSVRRTVANTEAFF.

This chain connects TRBV28 to TRBJ2-1; 11 bases map to TRBD2. This CDR3 spans 15 amino acids. V trimming: 7 bases; J trimming: 7 bases; junction bases outside the gene matches: 9. CDR1 is MDHEN, CDR2 SYDVKM, per germline. In nucleotides, the CDR3 is TGTGCCAGCACCTATCTAGCGGGGGGAGGGAATGAGCAGTTCTTC. Its translation is CASTYLAGGGNEQFF.

V is TRBV5-1 and J is TRBJ2-3; D is perhaps TRBD2 (6 bases). CDR3 size: 14 residues. V dropped 1 base and J dropped 5 bases, with 11 bases sitting between them. Germline assignment: CDR1 SGHRS and CDR2 YFSETQ. For the CDR3, the DNA is TGCGCCAGCAGCTTGAGGTTCGGGGGAGATACGCAGTATTTT. Its translation is CASSLRFGGDTQYF. Filled out from reference TRBV5-1 and TRBJ2-3, the complete variable domain reads KAGVTQTPRYLIKTRGQQVTLSCSPISGHRSVSWYQQTPGQGLQFLFEYFSETQRNKGNFPGRFSGRQFSNSRSEMNVSTLELGDSALYLCASSLRFGGDTQYFGPGTRLTVL.

V and J are TRBV10-3 and TRBJ2-6; the match to TRBD1 covers 7 bases. Per the germline V gene, CDR1 is ENHRY and CDR2 is SYGVKD. With V trimmed by 0 bases and J by 2 bases, 1 base remained unmatched. CDR3 size: 16 residues. The CDR3 bases are TGTGCCATCAGTGAGTCGCAGGGGGCTGGGGCCAACGTCCTGACTTTC. This translates into CAISESQGAGANVLTF.

This chain connects TRBV7-9 to TRBJ2-5; weak D call: TRBD1 (6 bases). Germline values: CDR1 SEHNR, CDR2 FQNEAQ (reference sequence). Trimming cost V 5 bases and J 2 bases, with 24 bases left between them. The CDR3 spans 18 residues. For the CDR3, the DNA is TGTGCCAGCAGCAATACCGAAAAGCCAGGACAGATACAAGAGACCCAGTACTTC. Its translation is CASSNTEKPGQIQETQYF. Looking up the rest from reference TRBV7-9 and TRBJ2-5 gives the full variable domain: DTGVSQNPRHKITKRGQNVTFRCDPISEHNRLYWYRQTLGQGPEFLTYFQNEAQLEKSRLLSDRFSAERPKGSFSTLEIQRTEQGDSAMYLCASSNTEKPGQIQETQYFGPGTRLLVL.

The rearrangement uses TRBV29-1 and TRBJ2-1; D ambiguous. V lost 5 bases and J lost 0, with 17 bases in between. The CDR3 sequence is 16 residues long. Germline V gene lookup returns CDR1 SQVTM and CDR2 ANQGSEA. The CDR3 nucleotides are TGCAGCGTTCCGATTGGGTCGGTTAGCTCCTACAATGAGCAGTTCTTC. Protein sequence: CSVPIGSVSSYNEQFF.

The gene calls are TRBV11-2 and TRBJ2-7; TRBD2 matches at 10 bases. The ends lost 2 bases at V and 1 base at J; junction bases unmatched: 11. CDR1 and CDR2 from the germline V gene are SGHAT and FQNNGV. This CDR3 spans 18 amino acids. CDR3 residues: CASSLNGASGRKSYEQYF. DNA for the CDR3: TGTGCCAGCAGCTTAAACGGGGCTAGCGGGAGAAAGTCCTACGAGCAGTACTTC.

The CDR3 DNA sequence: TGCGCCAGCAGCCAAGATCGGGGGGTTAATGAAAAACTGTTTTTT. It is translated as CASSQDRGVNEKLFF. The rearrangement links TRBV4-1 to TRBJ1-4; possible D gene TRBD1, 5 bases. V lost 0 bases and J lost 4, with 9 bases in between. Germline CDR1 and CDR2: MGHRA and YSYEKL. This CDR3 region has 15 residues.

This chain joins TRBV7-9 and TRBJ2-7; tentatively, D is TRBD1 (6 bases). Between the trimmed V and J ends, which lost 5 bases and 5 bases, there was a span of 16 bases. The length of the CDR3 is 14 residues. Germline lookup yields CDR1 SEHNR and CDR2 FQNEAQ (reference sequence). This CDR3 is CASSPDRLGDEQYF. In DNA, the CDR3 is TGTGCCAGCAGCCCAGACAGGTTAGGCGACGAGCAGTACTTC. Complete variable domain (other parts from reference TRBV7-9 and TRBJ2-7): DTGVSQNPRHKITKRGQNVTFRCDPISEHNRLYWYRQTLGQGPEFLTYFQNEAQLEKSRLLSDRFSAERPKGSFSTLEIQRTEQGDSAMYLCASSPDRLGDEQYFGPGTRLTVT.

The rearrangement links TRBV19 to TRBJ1-1, with TRBD1 matching over 9 bases. The J segment lost 3 bases and the V segment lost 2 bases, leaving 13 bases of the junction unmatched. Per the germline V gene, CDR1 is LNHDA and CDR2 is SQIVND (reference sequence). The CDR3 spans 18 residues. In nucleotides, the CDR3 is TGTGCCAGTAGTATACAAAGGAAGACAGGGGGACGGGACACTGAAGCTTTCTTT. It is translated as CASSIQRKTGGRDTEAFF.

The chain has TRBV6-1 and TRBJ1-5; D unresolved. Looked up from germline, CDR1 is MNHNS and CDR2 is SASEGT. There are 14 residues in the CDR3. The germline V and J ends were trimmed by 7 bases and 3 bases, with 13 bases remaining between them. CDR3 sequence (DNA): TGTGCCAGCATACGTGGCAGCCACAATCAGCCCCAGCATTTT. This translates into CASIRGSHNQPQHF.

This clone has a single count. This rearrangement joins TRBV27 to TRBJ1-1; 11 nucleotides line up with TRBD1. The V gene end was trimmed by 7 bases and the J gene end by 4 bases; junction bases not matched to a gene: 8. From germline, CDR1 is MNHEY and CDR2 SMNVEV (reference sequence). This CDR3 contains 15 residues. CDR3 coding DNA: TGTGCCAGCAACGCGGACAGGGGGCTAAGCACTGAAGCTTTCTTT. Translation: CASNADRGLSTEAFF.

This clone has more than one count but fewer than ten. The genes are TRBV5-1 and TRBJ1-1; D not certain. This CDR3 has 14 amino acids. V was clipped by 4 bases and J by 4 bases, with 14 bases between them. Per germline, CDR1 SGHRS and CDR2 YFSETQ. The CDR3 nucleotides are TGCGCCAGCAGCCCCTCCGAGATACGCACTGAAGCTTTCTTT. Amino acids: CASSPSEIRTEAFF.

The rearrangement uses TRBV15 and TRBJ2-7, with TRBD1 identical over 9 bases. This CDR3 spans 19 amino acids. Germline V gives CDR1 LNHNV, CDR2 YYDKDF (reference sequence). The J segment lost 2 bases and the V segment lost 3 bases, leaving 17 bases of the junction unmatched. In DNA form, the CDR3 reads TGTGCCACCAGCAGGGAGAAAATGGCCCGACAGGGGGGACCCTACGAGCAGTACTTC. Its translation: CATSREKMARQGGPYEQYF.

The genes are TRBV5-6 and TRBJ1-3; 7 nucleotides line up with TRBD1. Germline V gives CDR1 SGHDT, CDR2 YYEEEE. The length of the CDR3 is 15 residues. After removal of 5 bases from V and 4 bases from J, the junction contained 9 bases not matched to a gene. This CDR3 is CASSSRGGGGNTIYF. The DNA of the CDR3 is TGTGCCAGCAGTTCCAGGGGGGGCGGAGGAAACACCATATATTTT.

The V call is TRBV14, the J call TRBJ1-3, with D hard to call. CDR3 length: 15 amino acids. The germline CDR1 and CDR2 sequences are SGHDN and FVKESK. The V and J ends lost 2 bases and 2 bases respectively, with 10 bases between them. CDR3 coding DNA: TGTGCCAGCAGCCAACGTGACAATGCTGGAAACACCATATATTTT. Residues: CASSQRDNAGNTIYF. The full variable domain, rest sourced from reference TRBV14 and TRBJ1-3, is EAGVTQFPSHSVIEKGQTVTLRCDPISGHDNLYWYRRVMGKEIKFLLHFVKESKQDESGMPNNRFLAERTGGTYSTLKVQPAELEDSGVYFCASSQRDNAGNTIYFGEGSWLTVV.

The gene calls are TRBV25-1 and TRBJ2-1; 8 bases are a match to TRBD2. Germline values: CDR1 MGHDK, CDR2 SYGVNS. J lost 4 bases, V lost 8 bases, and 13 bases had no gene match. The CDR3 length is 16 residues. In DNA form, the CDR3 reads TGTGCCAGCCGTGCCAGCCTAGCGGGCTCTTACAATGAGCAGTTCTTC. Its translation is CASRASLAGSYNEQFF.

V usage is TRBV5-1 and J usage is TRBJ1-1; 8 nucleotides line up with TRBD1. Germline assignment: CDR1 SGHRS and CDR2 YFSETQ. V lost 0 bases, J lost 4 bases, and 8 bases stayed unmatched. This CDR3 has 16 amino acids. The CDR3 loop reads CASSLALDRAPTEAFF. The CDR3 DNA reads as TGCGCCAGCAGCTTGGCATTGGACAGGGCCCCCACTGAAGCTTTCTTT.

V is TRBV27 and J is TRBJ1-2, with 10 bases that match TRBD1. CDR1 and CDR2 from the germline V gene are MNHEY and SMNVEV (reference sequence). Trimming cost V 5 bases and J 5 bases; bases outside gene matches: 14. The CDR3 covers 17 residues. The CDR3 bases are TGTGCCAGCAGTCGTCCCGGGACAGGGGCAGTCGTTTATGGCTACACCTTC. Translated: CASSRPGTGAVVYGYTF.

The chain recombines TRBV19 with TRBJ2-1, with 9 nucleotides matching TRBD2. Germline V lookup: CDR1 LNHDA, CDR2 SQIVND (reference sequence). The V gene end was trimmed by 8 bases and the J gene end by 6 bases; junction bases not matched to a gene: 11. The CDR3 contains 15 residues. CDR3 in DNA: TGTGCCAGTCAACGAATTAGCGGGAGAGTCAATGAGCAGTTCTTC. As protein: CASQRISGRVNEQFF.

This rearrangement joins TRBV30 to TRBJ2-2; no firm D call. CDR3 length: 16 amino acids. With 4 bases removed from V and 6 bases from J, the gap between germline ends came to 21 bases. The germline gives CDR1 GTSNPN, CDR2 SVGIG (reference sequence). CDR3 nucleotide sequence: TGTGCCTGGACCATAACTGGGCGCTCCCTGGCCGGGGAGCTGTTTTTT. Translation: CAWTITGRSLAGELFF.